One sample yielded the 6 T cell receptor beta chains listed below, sequenced in a study of beta chain features in type 1 diabetes. Study-wide results and limits: Across all four CD4+ subsets, people with type 1 diabetes showed modestly shorter TCRB CDR3s.

Every isolated RNA sample was fully reverse transcribed, so sequencing captured expressed TCRB transcripts. Profiling relied on immunoSEQ multiplex PCR, and the TCRdb table lists in-frame clones only, not all of them. Among a few hundred thousand clones listed, about a tenth were seen once. Their specific antigens are unknown. The sequencing input was naive CD4+ T cells from blood. These receptors originate from a young man with type 1 diabetes.

This clone was found a few times. The chain has TRBV28 and TRBJ1-2; a possible D gene is TRBD1 (6 bases). Deletions cut 5 bases from V and 6 bases from J, with 7 bases between. CDR1 and CDR2 from the germline V gene are MDHEN and SYDVKM. This CDR3 is 11 amino acids long. The CDR3 DNA sequence: TGTGCCAGCAGTCACAGGGATGGCTACACCTTC. It codes for CASSHRDGYTF.

V gene TRBV6-6 combines with J gene TRBJ1-2; 9 bases align to TRBD1. Germline V lookup: CDR1 MNHNY, CDR2 SVGAGI (reference sequence). This CDR3 has 16 residues. J gave up 1 base and V 6 bases, and 9 bases lay outside the gene matches. The CDR3 nucleotides read TGTGCCAGCAGGCCGTCGGGACAGGGATATAACTATGGCTACACCTTC. This gives the protein CASRPSGQGYNYGYTF.

The chain carries TRBV7-2 and TRBJ2-2; TRBD1 aligns across 8 bases. Germline CDR1 is SGHTA and CDR2 is FQGNSA. CDR3 size: 15 residues. J was trimmed by 4 bases and V by 5 bases; bases with no gene match: 6. The CDR3 spells CASSPTQGGTGELFF. In nucleotides, the CDR3 is TGTGCCAGCAGCCCAACACAGGGGGGCACCGGGGAGCTGTTTTTT.

This clone was found a few times. The V call is TRBV7-9, the J call TRBJ2-5, with TRBD2 as a possible D gene (5 bases). Germline CDR1 reads SEHNR; CDR2 reads FQNEAQ (reference sequence). CDR3 size: 15 residues. Trimming removed 0 bases from V and 1 base from J, with 9 bases in between. This chain's CDR3 is CASSLAAVTQETQYF. As DNA, the CDR3 is TGTGCCAGCAGCTTAGCAGCGGTCACCCAAGAGACCCAGTACTTC.

A few counts support this clone. The rearrangement links TRBV7-2 to TRBJ1-6; D gene unclear. There are 14 residues in the CDR3. The germline V gene encodes CDR1 SGHTA and CDR2 FQGNSA. V shed 2 bases and J shed 7 bases, with 9 bases lying between them. The CDR3 nucleotides read TGTGCCAGCAGCTTAAACCCTAGAAATTCACCCCTCCACTTT. Its translation is CASSLNPRNSPLHF.

The chain is built from TRBV7-8 and TRBJ2-5; 9 bases map to TRBD1. This CDR3 is built from 14 residues. V trimming: 4 bases; J trimming: 7 bases; junction bases outside the gene matches: 7. In germline, CDR1 is SGHVS, CDR2 FQNEAQ. As DNA, the CDR3 is TGTGCCAGCAGCTACCGGACAGGGGAGGGGACCCAGTACTTC. The encoded protein is CASSYRTGEGTQYF.